The T cell receptor (beta chain) under discussion was sequenced for a study of cytomegalovirus exposure and HLA in healthy donors. Findings and caveats of the study: A cluster of highly shared sequence variants was likely a sequencing artifact. In a later analysis, TCR beta V- and J-gene trimming showed a link to a missense DCLRE1C variant.

PCR involved 60 Vbeta and 13 Jbeta primers. Assay used: immunoSEQ multiplex PCR; TCRdb lists only in-frame clones, some missing. This sample has roughly 180,000 clones, with around 74% found just once. In the case of this clone: Its target is unknown. Distinct nucleotide sequences in the sample also encode this CDR3.

The receptor comes from a girl aged 5-17 years in good health and CMV-seropositive. The specimen was PBMCs.

CDR3 coding DNA: TGTGCCAGTAGTTTCAGGGGGCGGACTGAAGCTTTCTTT. Its translation: CASSFRGRTEAFF. The chain links TRBV19 to TRBJ1-1; TRBD1 agrees at 8 bases. This CDR3 region has 13 residues. The V segment lost 5 bases and the J segment 5 bases; nucleotides outside the gene matches: 4. CDR1 LNHDA and CDR2 SQIVND come from the germline V gene (reference sequence).